The entry below gives a single T cell receptor beta chain sequence along with its context. At one boundary the junction diverges from the germline segment, which might be a read error. These data are taken from a study of cytomegalovirus exposure and HLA in healthy donors. A multiplex PCR was run with 60 Vbeta primers and 13 Jbeta primers. The assay was immunoSEQ multiplex PCR, and TCRdb's table has in-frame clones only and misses some. The listing contains about 170,000 clones. Germline values: CDR1 LGHNA, CDR2 YNFKEQ. There are 15 residues in the CDR3. The sequencing input was PBMCs. The V call is TRBV4-2, the J call TRBJ1-5; D may be TRBD1 (6 bases). The TCR originated in a woman under 30 in good health and CMV-seropositive. The CDR3 DNA sequence: TGTGCCAGCGGCCAAGAGGGCGGGGGCGGACAGCCCCAGCATTTT. This translates into CASGQEGGGGQPQHF.